Listed below are T cell receptor beta chains from one sample, sequenced in a study of CD8 T cells in ankylosing spondylitis. In TCRdb, the 5' RACE reads were re-called with MiXCR into one record per CDR3 protein. Of approximately 220,000 distinct CDR3 sequences listed, about 10% are singletons. The sequenced sample consisted of blood, either unsorted or a sorted T cell fraction (not recorded which). The receptors here all came from a male donor with ankylosing spondylitis or in good health (not recorded which). Both conserved end residues are part of each CDR3. The D gene is left open where the match is weak. Part of the rows lack a size; the others show once, few, many or a class for expanded clones.

. . 11 TRBJ2-7 TRBV28 CASSGTDEQYF TGTGCCAGCAGCGGAACGGACGAGCAGTACTTC
. . 14 TRBJ1-2 TRBV12-3/TRBV12-4 CASTPGADAWGYTF TGTGCCAGCACTCCGGGGGCGGATGCCTGGGGCTACACCTTC
many . 15 TRBJ1-2 TRBV7-2 CASSSRRDLTYGYTF TGTGCCAGCAGCTCCCGGCGAGACTTGACCTATGGCTACACCTTC
many TRBD1 15 TRBJ1-2 TRBV7-9 CASSSEAGGLEGYTF TGTGCCAGCAGCTCCGAGGCAGGGGGCTTGGAGGGCTACACCTTC
many . 17 TRBJ2-7 TRBV15 CATSRYNGRASSYEQYF TGTGCCACCAGCAGATATAATGGCAGGGCGAGCTCCTACGAGCAGTACTTC
. . 14 TRBJ1-1 TRBV14 CASSQGVPNTEAFF TGTGCCAGCAGCCAAGGTGTCCCGAACACTGAAGCTTTCTTT
. TRBD2 16 TRBJ2-5 TRBV5-1 CASSSNAAGGMETQYF TGCGCCAGCAGCTCCAATGCAGCGGGGGGGATGGAGACCCAGTACTTC
many . 15 TRBJ2-3 TRBV5-5 CASSQSTGLTDTQYF TGTGCCAGCAGCCAGAGCACAGGGCTCACAGATACGCAGTATTTT
few TRBD1 16 TRBJ2-1 TRBV18 CASSPPRTGGNNGQFF TGTGCCAGCTCACCACCAAGGACAGGGGGCAATAACGGGCAGTTCTTC
many . 14 TRBJ1-1 TRBV28 CASTAPRGNTEAFF TGTGCCAGCACCGCCCCGAGGGGTAACACTGAAGCTTTCTTT
. . 15 TRBJ1-1 TRBV18 CASSPEAQRNTEAFF TGTGCCAGCTCACCAGAGGCGCAGCGGAACACTGAAGCTTTCTTT
. . 13 TRBJ1-1 TRBV18 CASSPPSGPEAFF TGTGCCAGCTCACCACCGTCGGGGCCTGAAGCTTTCTTT